Sequencing of this T cell receptor (beta chain) was carried out in a study of blood T cell repertoires in COVID-19. Measured with immunoSEQ multiplex PCR; TCRdb has only the in-frame clones, and not every one. The sample has approximately 240,000 clones; around 91% are singletons. The specimen was PBMCs or T cells enriched from blood (not recorded which). This TCR was sampled from a woman aged 18-30 years in a cohort exposed to, infected with or recovered from COVID-19 (not recorded which).

CDR3 in amino acids: CASSPSGDVTSPLHF. CDR3 bases: TGTGCCAGCAGCCCGAGCGGGGACGTTACTTCACCCCTCCACTTT. This chain links TRBV3-1 (or the pseudogene TRBV3-2) with TRBJ1-6; tentative D call: TRBD1 (5 bases). V was shortened by 4 bases and J by 9 bases, with 16 bases between the two germline ends. The germline CDR1 and CDR2 sequences are LGHDT and YNNKEL (reference sequence). This CDR3 is 15 amino acids long.